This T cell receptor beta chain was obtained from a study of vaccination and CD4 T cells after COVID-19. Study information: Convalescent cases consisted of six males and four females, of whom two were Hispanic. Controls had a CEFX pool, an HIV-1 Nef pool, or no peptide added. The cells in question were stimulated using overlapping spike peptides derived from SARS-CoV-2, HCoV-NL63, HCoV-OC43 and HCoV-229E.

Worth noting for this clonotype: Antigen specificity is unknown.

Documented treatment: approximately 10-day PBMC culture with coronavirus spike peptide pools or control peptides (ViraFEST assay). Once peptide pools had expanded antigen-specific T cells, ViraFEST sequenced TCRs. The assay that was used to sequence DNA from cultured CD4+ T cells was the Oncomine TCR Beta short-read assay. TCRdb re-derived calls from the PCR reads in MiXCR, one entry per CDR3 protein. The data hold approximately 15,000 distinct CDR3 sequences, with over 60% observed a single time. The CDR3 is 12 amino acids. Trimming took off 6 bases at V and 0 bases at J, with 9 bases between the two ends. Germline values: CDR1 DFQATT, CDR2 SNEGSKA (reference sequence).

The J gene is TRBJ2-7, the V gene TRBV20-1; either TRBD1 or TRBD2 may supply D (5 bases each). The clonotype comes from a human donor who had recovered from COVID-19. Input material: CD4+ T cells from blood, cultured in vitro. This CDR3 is CSAGVSSYEQYF. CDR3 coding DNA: TGCAGTGCGGGGGTTAGCTCCTACGAGCAGTACTTC.